These 23 T cell receptor beta chains originate from one sample sequenced in a study of human T cells and chemical hapten exposure. The time point: patch test 3, about 24 weeks after DPC sensitization. Specified treatment: therapeutic diphenylcyclopropenone sensitization with weekly scalp DPC. A single record per CDR3 protein comes from TCRdb applying MiXCR to the RACE reads. The sample holds some 180,000 distinct CDR3 sequences, about 25% seen once. This material consisted of whole blood, taken in connection with sensitization to the hapten diphenylcyclopropenone (DPC). These receptors all stem from a woman aged 40-49 years with alopecia areata. Some clones in this sample may be carry-over from other donors' samples.

This clonotype was counted a few times. The chain carries TRBV7-9 and TRBJ2-1; weak D call: TRBD2 (6 bases). This CDR3 is 14 amino acids long. Trimming removed 2 bases from V and 5 bases from J, with 10 bases in between. Germline assignment: CDR1 SEHNR and CDR2 FQNEAQ (reference sequence). The CDR3 sequence: CASSLMGLDNEQFF. CDR3 bases: TGTGCCAGCAGCTTAATGGGACTTGACAATGAGCAGTTCTTC. The full variable domain, in which reference TRBV7-9 and TRBJ2-1 provide the parts outside the CDR3, is DTGVSQNPRHKITKRGQNVTFRCDPISEHNRLYWYRQTLGQGPEFLTYFQNEAQLEKSRLLSDRFSAERPKGSFSTLEIQRTEQGDSAMYLCASSLMGLDNEQFFGPGTRLTVL.

This clonotype was found a few times. J is TRBJ2-5 and V is TRBV10-3; 9 bases match TRBD1. V shed 3 bases, J shed 3 bases, and the junction held 2 bases outside the gene matches. The CDR3 has 14 amino acids. Germline CDR1 reads ENHRY; CDR2 reads SYGVKD. The CDR3 DNA sequence: TGTGCCATCAGTGAACAGGGGGCGAAAGAGACCCAGTACTTC. Translated: CAISEQGAKETQYF.

There are a few counts of this clonotype. The chain couples TRBV7-2 to TRBJ2-5; the D gene is possibly TRBD2 (6 bases). The length of the CDR3 is 14 residues. The germline CDR1 and CDR2 sequences are SGHTA and FQGNSA. The germline V and J ends were trimmed by 2 bases and 9 bases, with 16 bases remaining between them. CDR3: CASSLPSGGSAQYF. Written as DNA, the CDR3 is TGTGCCAGCAGCTTACCTAGTGGGGGGTCGGCCCAGTACTTC.

This chain links TRBV4-3 with TRBJ2-1, with 10 bases aligning to TRBD2. Per germline, CDR1 LGHNA and CDR2 YSLEER. Trimming removed 0 bases from V and 2 bases from J; junction bases left unmatched: 10. The CDR3 has 19 amino acids. The CDR3 DNA sequence: TGCGCCAGCAGCCAAGATAGTGGGAGCGGGAGGGACGCCTACAATGAGCAGTTCTTC. This sequence encodes CASSQDSGSGRDAYNEQFF.

This clonotype showed up just a few times. The chain couples TRBV20-1 to TRBJ2-1, with 12 bases identical to TRBD2. The CDR3 sequence is 16 residues long. Germline CDR1 reads DFQATT; CDR2 reads SNEGSKA (reference sequence). J lost 2 bases, V lost 5 bases, and 7 bases had no gene match. In DNA, the CDR3 is TGCAGTGCTGCTGGGGCTAGCGGGAGGGCCTACAATGAGCAGTTCTTC. This gives the protein CSAAGASGRAYNEQFF.

In its sample, this clonotype was seen a few times. The rearrangement uses TRBV2 and TRBJ2-7; a possible D gene is TRBD1 (7 bases). The CDR3 sequence is 17 residues long. Germline loops: CDR1 SNHLY, CDR2 FYNNEI. V was trimmed by 6 bases and J by 0 bases, leaving 21 bases between them. The CDR3 region is CASSPIGQAGRSYEQYF. CDR3 in DNA: TGTGCCAGCAGCCCAATTGGACAGGCGGGGCGCTCCTACGAGCAGTACTTC. Supplemented by reference TRBV2 and TRBJ2-7, the full variable domain reads EPEVTQTPSHQVTQMGQEVILRCVPISNHLYFYWYRQILGQKVEFLVSFYNNEISEKSEIFDDQFSVERPDGSNFTLKIRSTKLEDSAMYFCASSPIGQAGRSYEQYFGPGTRLTVT.

The chain joins TRBV19 to TRBJ2-5; 10 nucleotides align to TRBD2. Germline-derived CDR1 and CDR2 are LNHDA and SQIVND (reference sequence). V lost 6 bases, J lost 2 bases, and 12 bases stayed unmatched. This CDR3 is 17 amino acids long. CDR3 in amino acids: CASSNRLIAGGQETQYF. The CDR3, as DNA: TGTGCCAGTAGCAATCGACTGATAGCGGGAGGACAAGAGACCCAGTACTTC.

This clonotype has just a few counts. CDR3 DNA: TGTGCCATCAGGAATAGCGGGAGAGGAAACTACGAGCAGTACTTC. Translated, it gives CAIRNSGRGNYEQYF. The chain is built from TRBV10-3 and TRBJ2-7; 9 bases map to TRBD2. Per germline, CDR1 ENHRY and CDR2 SYGVKD. The CDR3 extends over 15 amino acids. V was clipped by 6 bases and J by 3 bases; unmatched bases: 9.

This clonotype has only a few counts. The V and J genes are TRBV6-5 and TRBJ1-5, with 8 bases aligning to TRBD1. Trimming cost V 0 bases and J 2 bases; bases outside gene matches: 0. Germline V gene lookup returns CDR1 MNHEY and CDR2 SVGAGI. The CDR3 loop spans 15 amino acids. The CDR3 region is CASSYSDRGNQPQHF. DNA of the CDR3: TGTGCCAGCAGTTACTCGGACAGGGGCAATCAGCCCCAGCATTTT.

The chain is built from TRBV6-5 and TRBJ2-6; D could derive from TRBD1 or TRBD2 (5 bases each). CDR1 is MNHEY, CDR2 SVGAGI, per germline. V gave up 2 bases and J gave up 0 bases, with 14 bases separating them. This CDR3 spans 18 amino acids. Here the CDR3 reads CASSYGGRLLSGANVLTF. The CDR3 DNA follows: TGTGCCAGCAGTTACGGGGGTCGACTGCTCTCTGGGGCCAACGTCCTGACTTTC.

CDR3 in DNA: TGTGCCAGCAGCTTGGTGGCAGCTTATGGCTACACCTTC. Protein: CASSLVAAYGYTF. The chain couples TRBV5-4 to TRBJ1-2, with unresolved D. CDR1 is SGHNT, CDR2 YYREEE, per germline (reference sequence). V lost 0 bases and J 5 bases, leaving 8 bases between the germline ends. This CDR3 has 13 residues.

The chain combines TRBV20-1 with TRBJ2-2; D is unclear. Germline V gene sequence: CDR1 DFQATT, CDR2 SNEGSKA (reference sequence). The CDR3 is 14 residues long. Deletions cut 6 bases from V and 0 bases from J, with 11 bases between. The CDR3 loop is CSAPTRPNTGELFF. Written as DNA, the CDR3 is TGCAGTGCCCCAACAAGACCGAACACCGGGGAGCTGTTTTTT.

The sample holds one count of this clonotype. The rearrangement joins TRBV4-3 to TRBJ2-3; 14 nucleotides match TRBD2. Germline V gene data show CDR1 as LGHNA and CDR2 as YSLEER. V trimming: 1 base; J trimming: 1 base; junction bases outside the gene matches: 4. CDR3 length: 18 residues. Here the CDR3 DNA reads TGCGCCAGCAGCCAAGGACTAGCGGGAGGGCCTGGCACAGATACGCAGTATTTT. Translating it yields CASSQGLAGGPGTDTQYF.

This clonotype appeared a few times. The chain joins TRBV28 to TRBJ1-1, with D possibly TRBD1 on 6 matching bases. The germline V and J ends were trimmed by 1 base and 6 bases, with 15 bases remaining between them. The CDR3 is 15 amino acids. Germline CDR1 is MDHEN and CDR2 is SYDVKM. Here the CDR3 DNA reads TGTGCCAGCAGTTTATATTCTCCGGGACACCCTGAAGCTTTCTTT. This encodes CASSLYSPGHPEAFF.

The J gene is TRBJ2-7, the V gene TRBV6-2 or TRBV6-3; 7 bases match TRBD1. The germline V gene encodes CDR1 MNHEY and CDR2 SVGEGT. The length of the CDR3 is 14 residues. J gave up 4 bases and V 6 bases, and 9 bases lay outside the gene matches. The CDR3 sequence: CASRTPGTEYEQYF. As DNA, the CDR3 is TGTGCCAGCAGAACCCCCGGGACAGAATACGAGCAGTACTTC.

The chain joins TRBV20-1 to TRBJ2-3; D not certain. CDR3 size: 14 residues. Germline values: CDR1 DFQATT, CDR2 SNEGSKA (reference sequence). The V end was cut by 0 bases, the J end by 0 bases, with 7 bases between. The chain's CDR3 is CSAREPTSTDTQYF. The CDR3 DNA sequence: TGCAGTGCTAGAGAGCCTACTAGCACAGATACGCAGTATTTT.

This clonotype was picked up a small number of times. V and J are TRBV5-1 and TRBJ2-7; D gene ambiguous. V dropped 0 bases and J dropped 0 bases, with 10 bases sitting between them. CDR1 and CDR2 from the germline V gene are SGHRS and YFSETQ. The CDR3 covers 15 residues. CDR3 region: CASSLAVGSSYEQYF. CDR3 nucleotide sequence: TGCGCCAGCAGCTTGGCAGTGGGCAGCTCCTACGAGCAGTACTTC.

This clonotype was detected a few times. The gene calls are TRBV20-1 and TRBJ2-2, with D possibly matching TRBD1 (6 bases). The CDR3 totals 14 residues. The germline V and J ends were trimmed by 4 bases and 4 bases, with 13 bases remaining between them. In germline, CDR1 is DFQATT, CDR2 SNEGSKA (reference sequence). In DNA, the CDR3 is TGCAGTGCTACTAAACAGGGATCCACCGGGGAGCTGTTTTTT. This sequence encodes CSATKQGSTGELFF.

This clonotype was found a few times. The chain uses TRBV21-1 and TRBJ2-4; the table names TRBD2, a call not compared with the DNA. TRBV21-1 is assigned pseudogene status. CDR3 length: 15 residues. This chain's CDR3 is CASSSKTSGRNIQYF. In DNA, the CDR3 is TGTGCCAGCAGCTCAAAGACTAGCGGAAGAAACATTCAGTACTTC.

This clonotype has only a few counts. The chain is built from TRBV10-3 and TRBJ2-1; D remains ambiguous. CDR1 and CDR2 (germline): ENHRY, SYGVKD. The CDR3 spans 14 residues. The V gene lost 10 bases and the J gene lost 2 bases, with 15 bases spanning the gap. DNA for the CDR3: TGTGCCACCGCCGCCCACGACCCCTACAATGAGCAGTTCTTC. This encodes CATAAHDPYNEQFF.

This clonotype was picked up a small number of times. The V call is TRBV2, the J call TRBJ2-1; 14 bases agree with TRBD2. This CDR3 region has 17 residues. Germline CDR1 and CDR2: SNHLY and FYNNEI. With V trimmed by 5 bases and J by 2 bases, 5 bases remained unmatched. The CDR3 region has the DNA TGTGCCAGCAGTCCGGGACTAGCGGGAGTCACCTACAATGAGCAGTTCTTC. Its protein is CASSPGLAGVTYNEQFF.

This clonotype appeared a few times. J is TRBJ2-6 and V is TRBV5-5; D is ambiguous. Trimming cost V 2 bases and J 3 bases, with 6 bases left between them. CDR1 SGHKS and CDR2 YYEKEE come from the germline V gene (reference sequence). The CDR3 contains 14 residues. CDR3 DNA: TGTGCCAGCAGCTTTGATGGTGGGGCCAACGTCCTGACTTTC. This codes for CASSFDGGANVLTF.

This clonotype occurred a few times. The chain recombines TRBV7-9 with TRBJ2-5; 8 nucleotides line up with TRBD1. V lost 4 bases and J lost 5; bases outside the gene matches: 15. Germline V CDR1 and CDR2: SEHNR, FQNEAQ (reference sequence). The CDR3 is made up of 17 amino acids. The CDR3 coding sequence is TGTGCCAGCAGCTCGACTCGCATTCTGACAGGGGCGGAGACCCAGTACTTC. It specifies CASSSTRILTGAETQYF.